The clone carrying this TCR beta chain was picked up a small number of times. This entry is derived from a study of early T cells in non-severe SARS-CoV-2 infection. This CDR3 comprises 14 residues. J gave up 6 bases and V 7 bases, and 8 bases lay outside the gene matches. Germline CDR1 SEHNR, CDR2 FQNEAQ (reference sequence). Attached unique molecular identifiers marked individual cDNA molecules. TCRdb used MiXCR to reprocess the 5' RACE reads, holding one entry per CDR3 protein. Among about 21,000 distinct CDR3 sequences listed, under 4.5% were seen once. The sequence was collected from an adult who was a healthcare worker with PCR-confirmed SARS-CoV-2 infection or an uninfected control (not recorded which). This sequence joins TRBV7-9 and TRBJ2-1, with 8 bases lining up with TRBD2. The sequenced material came from whole blood. The CDR3 reads CASTRGLAINEQFF. The CDR3 coding sequence is TGTGCCAGCACCCGAGGACTAGCCATCAATGAGCAGTTCTTC. The variable domain in full, completed from reference TRBV7-9 and TRBJ2-1, reads DTGVSQNPRHKITKRGQNVTFRCDPISEHNRLYWYRQTLGQGPEFLTYFQNEAQLEKSRLLSDRFSAERPKGSFSTLEIQRTEQGDSAMYLCASTRGLAINEQFFGPGTRLTVL.